The 6 T cell receptor beta chains below come from one sample, sequenced in a study of blood T cell repertoires in COVID-19. Sequencing was performed with immunoSEQ multiplex PCR; in TCRdb, only in-frame clones are kept and a portion is missing. This table holds tens of thousands of clones, roughly two thirds found once. Sequenced sample: peripheral blood. All receptors come from a human donor in a cohort sampled during active COVID-19.

The rearrangement joins TRBV7-2 to TRBJ2-7, with 13 nucleotides matching TRBD2. This CDR3 has 15 amino acids. The germline V gene has CDR1 SGHTA and CDR2 FQGNSA. After removal of 5 bases from V and 4 bases from J, the junction contained 5 bases not matched to a gene. CDR3 coding DNA: TGTGCCAGCAGCCTCAGGACTAGCGGGAGATACGAGCAGTACTTC. Protein product: CASSLRTSGRYEQYF.

This clone was seen only a few times. This sequence joins TRBV7-8 and TRBJ2-2; D perhaps matches TRBD1 (6 bases). The CDR3 sequence is 15 residues long. The V gene lost 3 bases and the J gene lost 5 bases, with 13 bases spanning the gap. Germline CDR1 is SGHVS and CDR2 is FQNEAQ. The CDR3 loop is CASSFQGWGTGELFF. The CDR3 DNA reads as TGTGCCAGCAGCTTCCAGGGGTGGGGGACCGGGGAGCTGTTTTTT.

This clone was seen a single time. CDR3 protein: CASSPAVPLMNYGYTF. Here the CDR3 DNA reads TGTGCCAGCAGCCCAGCGGTCCCACTGATGAACTATGGCTACACCTTC. The gene calls are TRBV11-3 and TRBJ1-2; D call uncertain. This CDR3 comprises 16 residues. Germline V CDR1 and CDR2: SGHNT, YENEEA. Trimming cost V 5 bases and J 2 bases, with 18 bases left between them.

The CDR3, as DNA: TGTGCCAGTAACCCCCCGGGGGTCTATGGCTACACCTTC. Translating it yields CASNPPGVYGYTF. The chain links TRBV19 to TRBJ1-2; D might be TRBD1 (5 bases). Trimming stripped 7 bases from V and 4 bases from J, with 13 bases between. The CDR3 totals 13 residues. CDR1 and CDR2 from the germline V gene are LNHDA and SQIVND (reference sequence).

The chain links TRBV5-5 to TRBJ2-3, with D possibly matching TRBD2 (6 bases). CDR1 and CDR2 from the germline V gene are SGHKS and YYEKEE (reference sequence). CDR3 length: 16 amino acids. Trimming shortened V by 0 bases and J by 2 bases, and 13 bases separated the two germline ends. The CDR3 loop reads CASSLVRGTLTDTQYF. CDR3 sequence (DNA): TGTGCCAGCAGCTTGGTTCGGGGGACCCTCACAGATACGCAGTATTTT.

V usage is TRBV3-1 (or the pseudogene TRBV3-2) and J usage is TRBJ2-1; D may be TRBD2 (5 bases). Deletions cut 3 bases from V and 8 bases from J, with 17 bases between. This CDR3 spans 15 amino acids. Germline assignment: CDR1 LGHDT and CDR2 YNNKEL (reference sequence). The CDR3 here is CASSQSLLDSDEQFF. In DNA form, the CDR3 reads TGTGCCAGCAGCCAGTCCTTACTAGACTCGGATGAGCAGTTCTTC.